The 25 T cell receptor beta chains in this list originate from one sample, sequenced in a study of T cells after yellow fever vaccination. Via MiXCR, TCRdb re-called the 5' RACE reads, giving one row per CDR3 protein. The table lists some 400,000 distinct CDR3 sequences, about 17% of them singletons. The sequencing used PBMCs, collected before the yellow fever booster vaccination. These TCRs come from a man younger than 35 who received the YFV17D yellow fever vaccine.

This clonotype was recorded a few times. V and J are TRBV5-1 and TRBJ2-7, with 7 bases aligning to TRBD1. The CDR3 sequence is 15 residues long. Germline CDR1 and CDR2: SGHRS and YFSETQ. Unmatched junction bases numbered 7, after V lost 4 bases and J lost 0 bases. The CDR3, as DNA: TGCGCCAGCAGCCCCAGGACAGGATCCTCCTACGAGCAGTACTTC. This gives the protein CASSPRTGSSYEQYF.

About this clonotype: The CDR3 ends on some other residue instead of the conserved phenylalanine or tryptophan, so this is likely a read error. The DNA is omitted, as the CDR3 cannot be located on it reliably, and the CDR3 follows TCRdb's listing. This chain's CDR3 is CASSVERSKGS. The chain has TRBV9 and TRBJ2-7; the D segment call TRBD2 is taken from the table without a DNA check. Germline loops: CDR1 SGDLS, CDR2 YYNGEE. The CDR3 is made up of 11 amino acids, end residues included.

The chain is built from TRBV4-2 and TRBJ1-2; no clear D gene. Trimming removed 0 bases at V and 2 bases at J, with 16 bases between. Per germline, CDR1 LGHNA and CDR2 YNFKEQ. The CDR3 totals 17 residues. The chain's CDR3 is CASSQELETPRNYGYTF. CDR3 in DNA: TGTGCCAGCAGCCAAGAATTAGAGACCCCCCGCAACTATGGCTACACCTTC.

The genes are TRBV24-1 and TRBJ2-5; 11 bases line up with TRBD1. CDR1 is KGHDR and CDR2 is SFDVKD in the germline V gene. J gave up 1 base and V 3 bases, and 3 bases lay outside the gene matches. The CDR3 length is 16 residues. The DNA for the CDR3 is TGTGCCACCAGTGATCGGGGACAGGGGGGCCAAGAGACCCAGTACTTC. This gives the protein CATSDRGQGGQETQYF.

This clonotype was counted only a few times. This chain links TRBV7-2 with TRBJ1-1; D ambiguous. Germline-derived CDR1 and CDR2 are SGHTA and FQGNSA. V lost 0 bases to trimming and J lost 7 bases, with 9 bases between them. The CDR3 loop spans 13 amino acids. In nucleotides, the CDR3 is TGTGCCAGCAGCTTAGCGGAGGGAAATGAAGCTTTCTTT. It codes for CASSLAEGNEAFF.

The chain links TRBV5-6 to TRBJ2-7; D gene unclear. CDR1 and CDR2 (germline): SGHDT, YYEEEE. The CDR3 length is 13 residues. V was clipped by 2 bases and J by 3 bases, with 9 bases between them. The CDR3 sequence: CASSFQHNYEQYV. The CDR3 nucleotides are TGTGCCAGCAGCTTCCAACACAACTACGAGCAGTACGTC.

The V call is TRBV12-3 or TRBV12-4, the J call TRBJ2-4; 14 bases match TRBD2. J was trimmed by 2 bases and V by 3 bases; bases with no gene match: 6. This CDR3 has 18 amino acids. The CDR3 loop is CASSFGGTSGGTKNIQYF. CDR3 in DNA: TGTGCCAGCAGTTTCGGAGGGACTAGCGGGGGAACCAAAAACATTCAGTACTTC.

For the CDR3, the DNA is TGTGCCAGCACCGACCGGGACAGGTCCGTTGGAGCCATATATTTT. Translated: CASTDRDRSVGAIYF. The rearrangement links TRBV12-3 or TRBV12-4 to TRBJ1-3, with TRBD1 matching 8 bases. Trimming took 7 bases from V and 11 from J; bases not matched to a gene: 16. This CDR3 has 15 amino acids.

The sample holds a few counts of this clonotype. The chain uses TRBV19 and TRBJ2-4, with TRBD1 as a possible D gene (5 bases). V lost 3 bases to trimming and J lost 7 bases, with 13 bases between them. The CDR3 is 14 amino acids. Germline CDR1 reads LNHDA; CDR2 reads SQIVND (reference sequence). CDR3 in amino acids: CASSITDILNIQYF. For the CDR3, the DNA is TGTGCCAGTAGTATTACGGACATTTTGAACATTCAGTACTTC. Together with reference TRBV19 and TRBJ2-4, the CDR3 gives the full variable domain: DGGITQSPKYLFRKEGQNVTLSCEQNLNHDAMYWYRQDPGQGLRLIYYSQIVNDFQKGDIAEGYSVSREKKESFPLTVTSAQKNPTAFYLCASSITDILNIQYFGAGTRLSVL.

This clonotype was counted ten times or more. J is TRBJ2-7 and V is TRBV5-8; D tentatively fits TRBD1 or TRBD2 (6 bases each). The V end lost 4 bases, the J end lost 8 bases, and 19 bases lay between the germline ends. This CDR3 has 14 amino acids. Germline V gives CDR1 SGHTS, CDR2 YDEGEE. The CDR3 DNA sequence: TGTGCCAGCAGCCCCGGGGGACAAGTGGCGCAGCAGTACTTC. Translated: CASSPGGQVAQQYF. The variable domain in full, with the rest retrieved from reference TRBV5-8 and TRBJ2-7, is EAGVTQSPTHLIKTRGQQATLRCSPISGHTSVYWYQQALGLGLQFLLWYDEGEERNRGNFPPRFSGRQFPNYSSELNVNALELEDSALYLCASSPGGQVAQQYFGPGTRLTVT.

The chain combines TRBV11-2 with TRBJ2-1, with D maybe TRBD2 (5 bases). CDR3 length: 15 residues. The ends were cut back, 5 bases at V and 2 bases at J, with 13 bases in the middle. Germline values: CDR1 SGHAT, CDR2 FQNNGV. The CDR3 region is CASSTTRLPYNEQFF. In DNA form, the CDR3 reads TGTGCCAGCAGCACCACTAGGTTACCCTACAATGAGCAGTTCTTC. Using reference TRBV11-2 and TRBJ2-1 for the parts outside the CDR3, the full variable domain is EAGVAQSPRYKIIEKRQSVAFWCNPISGHATLYWYQQILGQGPKLLIQFQNNGVVDDSQLPKDRFSAERLKGVDSTLKIQPAKLEDSAVYLCASSTTRLPYNEQFFGPGTRLTVL.

The chain joins TRBV20-1 to TRBJ1-1; tentative D call: TRBD1 (5 bases). In germline, CDR1 is DFQATT, CDR2 SNEGSKA (reference sequence). Trimming took off 3 bases at V and 5 bases at J, with 16 bases between the two ends. The CDR3 loop spans 14 amino acids. The CDR3 DNA follows: TGCAGTGCTAGGGTAGGGGCACGGGAGACTGAAGCTTTCTTT. Its translation: CSARVGARETEAFF.

The genes are TRBV7-2 and TRBJ2-2; D uncertain. The CDR3 totals 14 residues. Germline CDR1 is SGHTA and CDR2 is FQGNSA. Trimming removed 2 bases at V and 4 bases at J, with 8 bases between. Here the CDR3 DNA reads TGTGCCAGCAGCTTATCTAGAGGCACCGGGGAGCTGTTTTTT. Residues: CASSLSRGTGELFF.

V gene TRBV12-3 or TRBV12-4 combines with J gene TRBJ2-5; D is uncertain. V was trimmed by 6 bases and J by 5 bases, leaving 13 bases between them. CDR3 length: 13 residues. In DNA form, the CDR3 reads TGTGCCAGCAGCCCCGATTTTGGGGAGACCCAGTACTTC. Protein product: CASSPDFGETQYF.

Only a few counts were recorded for this clonotype. This chain joins TRBV20-1 and TRBJ2-3; either TRBD1 or TRBD2 may supply D (5 bases each). Trimming took 6 bases from V and 3 from J, leaving 25 bases between them. CDR1 is DFQATT, CDR2 SNEGSKA, per germline (reference sequence). The CDR3 extends over 17 amino acids. DNA for the CDR3: TGCAGTGCCCTCACGGGACGAGCCGAAAGGGGAACAGATACGCAGTATTTT. This translates into CSALTGRAERGTDTQYF.

The V gene is TRBV4-3, the J gene TRBJ1-1; a possible D gene is TRBD1 (5 bases). Germline lookup yields CDR1 LGHNA and CDR2 YSLEER. CDR3 length: 14 residues. V was cut by 3 bases and J by 6 bases, with 14 bases left in between. CDR3 nucleotide sequence: TGCGCCAGCAGCCAGCAGACAGACGCTTCTGAAGCTTTCTTT. It encodes CASSQQTDASEAFF.

The V gene is TRBV24-1, the J gene TRBJ2-1; 13 bases are a match to TRBD2. The trim removed 9 bases at V and 8 bases at J, leaving 18 bases unmatched. Germline V gives CDR1 KGHDR, CDR2 SFDVKD. The CDR3 consists of 18 residues. CDR3 loop: CATDLTSGGHFHRDEQFF. CDR3 DNA sequence: TGTGCCACCGATCTGACTAGCGGGGGGCATTTCCACCGGGATGAGCAGTTCTTC.

The chain links TRBV20-1 to TRBJ2-2, with D unresolved. The CDR3 covers 14 residues. Germline values: CDR1 DFQATT, CDR2 SNEGSKA (reference sequence). V lost 2 bases to trimming and J lost 0 bases, with 7 bases between them. The CDR3 spells CSARPNSNTGELFF. DNA of the CDR3: TGCAGTGCTAGACCCAACTCGAACACCGGGGAGCTGTTTTTT.

In this sample, this clonotype turned up many times. J is TRBJ1-2 and V is TRBV29-1, with no clear D. This CDR3 region has 11 residues. Trimming took 3 bases from V and 5 from J, leaving 7 bases between them. Germline-derived CDR1 and CDR2 are SQVTM and ANQGSEA. CDR3 region: CSVEVGYGYTF. CDR3 nucleotide sequence: TGCAGCGTTGAGGTTGGTTATGGCTACACCTTC.

This clonotype was seen only a few times. The chain couples TRBV18 to TRBJ2-6; 10 positions agree with TRBD1. Germline values: CDR1 KGHSH, CDR2 LQKENI. The CDR3 contains 17 residues. V lost 3 bases, J lost 1 base, and 3 bases stayed unmatched. The CDR3 DNA reads TGTGCCAGCTCACCGGGACAGGGGACATCTGGGGCCAACGTCCTGACTTTC. Protein product: CASSPGQGTSGANVLTF. Full variable domain (outside the CDR3, taken from reference TRBV18 and TRBJ2-6): NAGVMQNPRHLVRRRGQEARLRCSPMKGHSHVYWYRQLPEEGLKFMVYLQKENIIDESGMPKERFSAEFPKEGPSILRIQQVVRGDSAAYFCASSPGQGTSGANVLTFGAGSRLTVL.

This clonotype was found a few times. The chain combines TRBV12-3 or TRBV12-4 with TRBJ1-1, with D unresolved. CDR3 length: 14 residues. V lost 2 bases and J lost 0, with 7 bases in between. In DNA form, the CDR3 reads TGTGCCAGCAGTTTACTCCGAATGAACACTGAAGCTTTCTTT. It specifies CASSLLRMNTEAFF.

This clonotype has only a few counts. The chain has TRBV7-9 and TRBJ2-3; the D gene is possibly TRBD1 (6 bases). The CDR3 totals 15 residues. CDR1 is SEHNR, CDR2 FQNEAQ, per germline (reference sequence). V was shortened by 5 bases and J by 4 bases, with 16 bases between the two germline ends. CDR3 sequence: CASSQHNRAADTQYF. The DNA of the CDR3 is TGTGCCAGCAGCCAACACAACAGGGCCGCAGATACGCAGTATTTT.

This clonotype occurred a few times. The gene calls are TRBV6-2 or TRBV6-3 and TRBJ1-1, with D tentatively TRBD1 (5 bases). The CDR3 totals 15 residues. V gave up 2 bases and J gave up 1 base, with 11 bases separating them. Germline-derived CDR1 and CDR2 are MNHEY and SVGEGT. In nucleotides, the CDR3 is TGTGCCAGCAGTTACCCCAGGGTTACGAACACTGAAGCTTTCTTT. Its translation: CASSYPRVTNTEAFF.

This clonotype showed up just a few times. This chain joins TRBV24-1 and TRBJ1-4; a weak D match, TRBD1 (6 bases). Germline CDR1 KGHDR, CDR2 SFDVKD. The CDR3 contains 13 residues. Trimming pared 11 bases from V and 8 bases from J, leaving 17 bases between. In DNA, the CDR3 is TGTGCCAGGAATTCCCAGGGGCTCGAAAAACTGTTTTTT. Its translation is CARNSQGLEKLFF.

This clonotype showed up just once. V is TRBV15 and J is TRBJ2-3, with 12 bases matching TRBD2. Germline values: CDR1 LNHNV, CDR2 YYDKDF (reference sequence). This CDR3 has 17 residues. The junction had 6 bases not matched to a gene; V was cut back by 1 base and J by 4 bases. CDR3 nucleotide sequence: TGTGCCACCAGCAGAGGTTCTAGCGGGGGGGCATCAGATACGCAGTATTTT. Protein sequence: CATSRGSSGGASDTQYF.